This is a list of T cell receptor beta chains from one sample in a study of a mutant IDH1 vaccine in newly diagnosed glioma. Assay: immunoSEQ multiplex PCR; the TCRdb copy retains only in-frame clones and omits some. The sample includes some 30,000 clones, about 90% of them seen just once. These receptors are not linked to any known antigen. The sample was PBMCs, taken from a glioma patient whose treatment included an IDH1 peptide vaccine. Receptors were obtained from a man between 18 and 35 years old with glioma. The CDR3 runs from the conserved cysteine through the conserved F or W. The D gene is left open where the match is weak. The listing skips clone size in some rows; elsewhere it reads once, few, many or a size class.

-	TRBV2	TRBJ1-2	-	CASSGGEIYGYTF	TGTGCCAGCAGTGGCGGCGAGATCTATGGCTACACCTTC
few	TRBV6-6	TRBJ2-3	-	CASSWGADTQYF	TGTGCCAGCAGTTGGGGGGCAGATACGCAGTATTTT
-	TRBV5-1	TRBJ2-7	TRBD2	CASSFGGTYEQYF	TGCGCCAGCAGCTTCGGGGGGACCTACGAGCAGTACTTC
-	TRBV4-1	TRBJ2-2	-	CASSQGNSNTGELFF	TGCGCCAGCAGCCAGGGAAACTCGAACACCGGGGAGCTGTTTTTT
-	TRBV18	TRBJ2-6	TRBD1	CASSRSGQLSSGANVLTF	TGTGCCAGCTCACGCTCGGGACAGCTTAGCTCTGGGGCCAACGTCCTGACTTTC
-	TRBV7-9	TRBJ1-5	-	CASSFEGQPQHF	TGTGCCAGCAGCTTCGAGGGTCAGCCCCAGCATTTT
-	TRBV13	TRBJ1-3	TRBD1	CASRPRTGKGNTIYF	TGTGCCAGCAGGCCGCGGACAGGGAAGGGAAACACCATATATTTT
once	TRBV5-4	TRBJ1-2	-	CASSVWTAGSVGYTF	TGTGCCAGCAGCGTGTGGACGGCAGGGAGTGTCGGCTACACCTTC
-	TRBV4-2	TRBJ2-1	TRBD2	CASSQVTSEGTNEQFF	TGTGCCAGCAGCCAAGTGACTAGCGAGGGAACGAATGAGCAGTTCTTC
-	TRBV29-1	TRBJ1-2	-	CSWSVYGYTF	TGCAGCTGGAGTGTCTATGGCTACACCTTC
-	TRBV9	TRBJ1-4	-	CASSVGPNEKLFF	TGTGCCAGCAGCGTAGGACCTAATGAAAAACTGTTTTTT
-	TRBV14	TRBJ1-1	-	CASQGLTEAFF	TGTGCCAGCCAGGGGCTTACTGAAGCTTTCTTT
once	TRBV30	TRBJ1-4	-	CAWSWAYDNEKLFF	TGTGCCTGGAGTTGGGCTTACGATAATGAAAAACTGTTTTTT
-	TRBV5-1	TRBJ1-3	-	CASSLDSRLSGNTIYF	TGCGCCAGCAGCTTGGACAGCCGACTATCTGGAAACACCATATATTTT
-	TRBV2	TRBJ1-1	TRBD1	CASSYRGGRTEAFF	TGTGCCAGCAGTTACAGGGGAGGAAGGACTGAAGCTTTCTTT
-	TRBV7-2	TRBJ1-2	-	CASSPDRNYGYTF	TGTGCCAGCAGCCCGGACAGAAACTATGGCTACACCTTC
-	TRBV4-1	TRBJ2-7	-	CASSQETGTFYEQYF	TGCGCCAGCAGCCAAGAGACCGGGACCTTCTACGAGCAGTACTTC
-	TRBV5-6	TRBJ1-1	-	CASRGGMNTEAFF	TGTGCCAGCCGAGGCGGGATGAACACTGAAGCTTTCTTT
-	TRBV5-1	TRBJ2-1	TRBD2	CASSPGTSGPYNEQFF	TGCGCCAGCAGCCCCGGGACTAGCGGGCCATACAATGAGCAGTTCTTC
-	TRBV28	TRBJ2-2	-	CASSFVGLVLANTGELFF	TGTGCCAGCAGTTTTGTCGGACTCGTTCTGGCGAACACCGGGGAGCTGTTTTTT
-	TRBV10-3	TRBJ1-5	TRBD1	CAIRPGTGDNQPQHF	TGTGCCATCAGGCCCGGGACAGGGGACAATCAGCCCCAGCATTTT
-	TRBV5-8	TRBJ1-2	-	CASSRSANYGYTF	TGTGCCAGCAGTAGAAGCGCTAACTATGGCTACACCTTC
-	TRBV4-3	TRBJ1-1	TRBD1	CASSQDRGQGAFF	TGCGCCAGCAGCCAAGATAGGGGACAGGGGGCTTTCTTT
-	TRBV4-3	TRBJ2-3	-	CASSQDVATQDTQYF	TGCGCCAGCAGCCAAGATGTGGCGACACAAGATACGCAGTATTTT
-	TRBV19	TRBJ1-1	-	CASSIGGPWTEAFF	TGTGCCAGTAGTATAGGCGGGCCCTGGACTGAAGCTTTCTTT
-	TRBV7-2	TRBJ1-2	-	CASSLSQGGYGYTF	TGTGCCAGCAGCTTAAGTCAGGGTGGCTATGGCTACACCTTC
-	TRBV6-1	TRBJ2-5	TRBD2	CASRPGGETQYF	TGTGCCAGCAGGCCGGGGGGGGAGACCCAGTACTTC
-	TRBV30	TRBJ2-3	TRBD2	CAWTSGRTDTQYF	TGTGCCTGGACTAGCGGCCGCACAGATACGCAGTATTTT
few	TRBV29-1	TRBJ1-2	-	CSVSISQSANYYGYTF	TGCAGCGTGTCAATCTCTCAGTCAGCCAACTACTATGGCTACACCTTC
-	TRBV28	TRBJ2-7	-	CASSSPGTTSYEQYF	TGTGCCAGCAGTTCTCCGGGGACGACGTCCTACGAGCAGTACTTC
-	TRBV14	TRBJ2-6	TRBD1	CASSRQGRGANVLTF	TGTGCCAGCAGCCGACAGGGGAGAGGGGCCAACGTCCTGACTTTC
few	TRBV6-5	TRBJ2-7	-	CASSFGTSGTAYEQYF	TGTGCCAGCAGTTTCGGGACTTCGGGGACTGCCTACGAGCAGTACTTC
-	TRBV6-6	TRBJ2-5	-	CASSAQGRKKTQYF	TGTGCCAGCAGTGCCCAGGGGCGGAAAAAGACCCAGTACTTC
-	TRBV2	TRBJ1-2	TRBD1	CASSETGQGAAGYTF	TGTGCCAGCAGTGAAACGGGACAGGGGGCTGCTGGCTACACCTTC
-	TRBV4-3	TRBJ2-1	TRBD2	CASSPQLAGGIDEQFF	TGCGCCAGCAGCCCGCAACTAGCGGGAGGGATCGATGAGCAGTTCTTC
-	TRBV18	TRBJ1-2	TRBD1	CASSPEQGFGYTF	TGTGCCAGCTCACCCGAACAGGGGTTTGGCTACACCTTC
-	TRBV30	TRBJ2-1	TRBD2	CASNRVRLASEQFF	TGTGCCTCAAACAGGGTTCGACTAGCGAGTGAGCAGTTCTTC
-	TRBV30	TRBJ2-7	-	CAWSVGGYEQYF	TGTGCCTGGAGTGTCGGAGGCTACGAGCAGTACTTC
-	TRBV2	TRBJ1-1	-	CASSVTGNTEAFF	TGTGCCAGCAGTGTGACAGGGAACACTGAAGCTTTCTTT
once	TRBV6-1	TRBJ2-1	-	CASNLGGSNEQFF	TGTGCCAGCAATCTAGGCGGATCCAATGAGCAGTTCTTC
-	TRBV28	TRBJ2-7	-	CASSFRSAGEQYF	TGTGCCAGCAGTTTCCGGAGTGCCGGTGAGCAGTACTTC
-	TRBV5-4	TRBJ2-4	-	CASSFGGTAANIQYF	TGTGCCAGCAGCTTTGGCGGGACAGCGGCAAACATTCAGTACTTC
-	TRBV5-1	TRBJ1-3	-	CASSGMGSGNTIYF	TGCGCCAGCAGCGGTATGGGGTCCGGAAACACCATATATTTT
-	TRBV28	TRBJ1-2	-	CASNSNPRGYTF	TGTGCCAGCAATTCAAACCCCCGAGGCTACACCTTC
once	TRBV4-1	TRBJ1-5	TRBD1	CASSLLTGGDQPQHF	TGCGCCAGCAGCCTCCTGACAGGGGGGGATCAGCCCCAGCATTTT
-	TRBV27	TRBJ2-3	TRBD2	CASSSPSGGSIGDTQYF	TGTGCCAGCAGTTCCCCCTCTGGCGGGAGCATAGGAGATACGCAGTATTTT
-	TRBV30	TRBJ2-2	-	CAWKRRPTGGELFF	TGTGCCTGGAAGAGACGGCCAACGGGCGGGGAGCTGTTTTTT
-	TRBV10-3	TRBJ1-2	-	CAISTAGDTNYGYTF	TGTGCCATCAGTACGGCAGGGGACACTAACTATGGCTACACCTTC
-	TRBV6-5	TRBJ1-1	-	CASSYGRVNTEAFF	TGTGCCAGCAGTTACGGACGGGTGAACACTGAAGCTTTCTTT
-	TRBV6-1	TRBJ2-1	-	CASRSSNYNEQFF	TGTGCCAGCAGATCTAGCAACTACAATGAGCAGTTCTTC
few	TRBV21-1	TRBJ2-3	-	CASSRTSGLSTDTQYF	TGTGCCAGCAGCCGGACTAGCGGGCTTAGCACAGATACGCAGTATTTT
-	TRBV5-8	TRBJ2-3	-	CASSWRTPLTDTQYF	TGTGCCAGCAGCTGGAGGACGCCGCTCACAGATACGCAGTATTTT
-	TRBV30	TRBJ2-1	-	CAWSPTTDEQFF	TGTGCCTGGAGCCCTACTACCGATGAGCAGTTCTTC
-	TRBV19	TRBJ2-1	-	CASSPRREHNEQFF	TGTGCCAGTAGCCCTCGGCGGGAACACAATGAGCAGTTCTTC
-	TRBV4-3	TRBJ2-5	TRBD2	CASSQALGLAGLQETQYF	TGCGCCAGCAGCCAAGCCTTGGGACTAGCGGGCCTCCAAGAGACCCAGTACTTC
-	TRBV6-5	TRBJ1-2	-	CASSYSYRGQDGYTF	TGTGCCAGCAGTTACTCCTATCGGGGGCAGGATGGCTACACCTTC
once	TRBV6-5	TRBJ2-7	-	CASSYSSSGTYEQYF	TGTGCCAGCAGTTACTCGTCTTCGGGTACCTACGAGCAGTACTTC